This T cell receptor beta chain was identified during a study of beta chain features in type 1 diabetes. Findings and limits, study-wide: The study notes PCR might favor shorter templates equally in patients and controls. Among all four CD4+ subsets, Type 1 diabetes patients had TCRB CDR3s that were moderately but significantly shorter.

Trimming cost V 1 base and J 10 bases, with 10 bases left between them. The germline gives CDR1 LNHNV, CDR2 YYDKDF (reference sequence). This CDR3 has 12 residues. Purities over 95% were achieved in all sorted populations. The investigators reverse transcribed all of the isolated RNA, so they sequenced expressed TCRB transcripts. The study sequenced naive, central memory and regulatory T cell samples to an average of about 4 million reads. Only in-frame clones appear in the TCRdb table, and some are missing; sequencing was by immunoSEQ multiplex PCR. Of approximately 170,000 clones in the sample, over 6% were seen once. This clone has just a few counts. Its antigen remains unknown.

The V and J genes are TRBV15 and TRBJ1-1, with D uncertain. The source is a man in his late teens or twenties with type 1 diabetes. The sequencing sample was made of central memory CD4+ T cells from blood. The CDR3 nucleotides are TGTGCCACCAGCAGAGCCGGCGGTATAGCTTTCTTT. This encodes CATSRAGGIAFF.